This TCR beta chain was captured by sequencing in a study of T cells in localized non-small cell lung cancer. The study's findings and limits: Heterogeneity remains possible because sequencing was limited to only one tumor region.

Atypia-free lung next to the tumor was sampled at least 2 cm from its margin. Sequencing used immunoSEQ multiplex PCR; TCRdb keeps in-frame clones, though not all of them. The sample shows approximately 950 clones, roughly a fifth of them seen only once. This clone was picked up a small number of times. What it recognizes is unknown. Germline V gene sequence: CDR1 SGHNT, CDR2 YENEEA. The V gene end was trimmed by 3 bases and the J gene end by 2 bases; junction bases not matched to a gene: 2. The CDR3 extends over 14 amino acids. The TCR sequence derives from a woman aged 35-75 years with stage III lung adenocarcinoma. Sample: normal lung tissue next to the tumor, taken before any cancer treatment. The chain recombines TRBV11-3 with TRBJ2-7, with TRBD1 identical over 9 bases. CDR3 bases: TGTGCCAGCAGCTTGTGGGACAGGGCCTACGAGCAGTACTTC. Its protein product is CASSLWDRAYEQYF.